Reported below is one TCR beta chain. The antigen is undetermined. The CDR3 is made up of 14 amino acids. Germline CDR1 is MNHEY and CDR2 is SMNVEV (reference sequence). V lost 6 bases and J 0 bases, leaving 6 bases between the germline ends. The sample is drawn from a study of cytomegalovirus exposure and HLA in healthy donors. Study-level findings and limits: Sequencing likely generated an artifact that appeared as a cluster of highly shared sequence variants.

The primer mix had 60 Vbeta and 13 Jbeta primers. Original handling: As a later analysis found, there were 70 million to 100 million unique TCR beta chains, of which roughly 11 million were shared. Sequencing was performed with immunoSEQ multiplex PCR; in TCRdb, only in-frame clones are kept and a portion is missing. V, J and clone size were drawn from that table, and D and trimming were deduced from the DNA. The table includes 150,000 to 200,000 clones, 70% to 90% detected once. Sequenced: PBMCs. The receptor's source is a woman aged 18-35 years in good health and CMV-seronegative. The rearrangement uses TRBV27 and TRBJ2-6, with D hard to call. The CDR3 spells CASSPLSGANVLTF. CDR3 bases: TGTGCCAGCAGCCCCCTCTCTGGGGCCAACGTCCTGACTTTC.